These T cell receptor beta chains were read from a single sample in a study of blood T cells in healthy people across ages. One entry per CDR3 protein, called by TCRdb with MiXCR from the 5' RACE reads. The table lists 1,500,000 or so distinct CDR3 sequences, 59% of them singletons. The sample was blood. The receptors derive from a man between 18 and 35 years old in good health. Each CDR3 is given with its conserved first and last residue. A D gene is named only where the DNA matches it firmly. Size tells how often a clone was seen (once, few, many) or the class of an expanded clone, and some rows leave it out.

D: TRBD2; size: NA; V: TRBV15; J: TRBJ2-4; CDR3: CATSRDASGPVKQYF; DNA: TGTGCCACCAGCAGAGATGCTAGCGGGCCGGTAAAGCAGTACTTC
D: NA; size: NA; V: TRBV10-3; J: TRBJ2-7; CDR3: CAISEIGNPVNEQYF; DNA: TGTGCCATCAGTGAAATCGGGAATCCAGTGAATGAGCAGTACTTC
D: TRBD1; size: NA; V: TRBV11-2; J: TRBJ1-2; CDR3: CASSAGTVGGYTF; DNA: TGTGCCAGCAGCGCGGGGACAGTAGGAGGCTACACCTTC
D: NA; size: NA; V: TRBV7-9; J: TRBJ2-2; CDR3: CASGTNTGTIGTGELFF; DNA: TGTGCCAGCGGCACCAATACCGGGACAATAGGAACCGGGGAGCTGTTTTTT
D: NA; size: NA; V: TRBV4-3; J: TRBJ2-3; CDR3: CASSQGFGGTDTQYF; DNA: TGCGCCAGCAGCCAAGGGTTCGGCGGGACAGATACGCAGTATTTT
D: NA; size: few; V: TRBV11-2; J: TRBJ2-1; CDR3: CASSLVGVAEFF; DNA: TGTGCCAGCAGCCTAGTCGGGGTGGCGGAGTTCTTC
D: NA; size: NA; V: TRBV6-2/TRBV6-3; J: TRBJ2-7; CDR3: CASSYGAGSYNEQYF; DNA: TGTGCCAGCAGTTACGGGGCAGGGTCCTACAATGAGCAGTACTTC
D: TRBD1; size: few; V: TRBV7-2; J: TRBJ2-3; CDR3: CASSWSRTGSTDTQYF; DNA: TGTGCCAGCAGCTGGAGTCGGACAGGGTCCACAGATACGCAGTATTTT
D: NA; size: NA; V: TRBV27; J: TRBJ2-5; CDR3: CASSLTPPTEYQETQYF; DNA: TGTGCCAGCAGTTTAACCCCTCCGACAGAGTACCAAGAGACCCAGTACTTC
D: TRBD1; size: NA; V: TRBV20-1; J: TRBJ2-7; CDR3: CSATPGGRYEQYF; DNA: TGCAGTGCTACCCCAGGGGGCAGATACGAGCAGTACTTC
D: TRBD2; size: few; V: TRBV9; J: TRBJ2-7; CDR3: CASSGGLAGSYEQYF; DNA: TGTGCCAGCAGCGGAGGACTAGCGGGGTCCTACGAGCAGTACTTC
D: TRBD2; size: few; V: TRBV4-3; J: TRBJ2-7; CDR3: CASSQFFSGDSSYEQYF; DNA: TGCGCCAGCAGCCAATTTTTCAGCGGGGATAGCTCCTACGAGCAGTACTTC
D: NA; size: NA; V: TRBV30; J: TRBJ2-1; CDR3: CAWNWNEQFF; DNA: TGTGCCTGGAACTGGAATGAGCAGTTCTTC
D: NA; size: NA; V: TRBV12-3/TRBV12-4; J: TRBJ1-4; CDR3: CATHGYSGEKLFF; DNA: TGTGCCACACACGGGTACTCGGGTGAAAAACTGTTTTTT
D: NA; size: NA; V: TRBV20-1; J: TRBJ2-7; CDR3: CSARVAREPSYEQYF; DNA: TGCAGTGCTAGAGTGGCGAGGGAACCGTCCTACGAGCAGTACTTC
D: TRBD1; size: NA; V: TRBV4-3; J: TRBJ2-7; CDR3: CASSQDQGQGIYEQYF; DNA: TGCGCCAGCAGCCAAGATCAGGGACAGGGGATCTACGAGCAGTACTTC
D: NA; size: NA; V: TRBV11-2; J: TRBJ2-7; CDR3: CASSQKGPSSYEQYF; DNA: TGTGCCAGCAGCCAAAAGGGACCTAGTAGCTACGAGCAGTACTTC
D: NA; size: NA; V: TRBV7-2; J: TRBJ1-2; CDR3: CASSPRGIAAYGYTF; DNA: TGTGCCAGCAGCCCCCGGGGGATAGCAGCCTATGGCTACACCTTC
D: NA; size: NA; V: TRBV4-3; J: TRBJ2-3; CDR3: CASSQALGGLLDTQYF; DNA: TGCGCCAGCAGCCAAGCCCTAGGGGGGTTGTTAGATACGCAGTATTTT
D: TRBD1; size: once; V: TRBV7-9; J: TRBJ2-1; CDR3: CASSPPTGVGKETQFF; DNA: TGTGCCAGCAGCCCACCTACAGGGGTTGGGAAAGAGACCCAGTTCTTC
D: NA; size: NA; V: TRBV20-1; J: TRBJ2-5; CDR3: CSASPEPSTRETQYF; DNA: TGCAGTGCTAGTCCCGAGCCCTCCACCAGGGAGACCCAGTACTTC
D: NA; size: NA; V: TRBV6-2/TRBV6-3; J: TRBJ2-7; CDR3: CASVPQGLPYEQYF; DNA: TGTGCCAGCGTCCCCCAGGGGTTACCGTACGAGCAGTACTTC
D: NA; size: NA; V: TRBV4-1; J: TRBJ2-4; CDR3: CASSQDPGDIQYF; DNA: TGCGCCAGCAGCCAAGATCCAGGCGACATTCAGTACTTC
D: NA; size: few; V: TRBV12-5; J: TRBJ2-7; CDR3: CASGLDSSYEQYF; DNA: TGTGCTAGTGGTTTGGACTCCTCCTACGAGCAGTACTTC
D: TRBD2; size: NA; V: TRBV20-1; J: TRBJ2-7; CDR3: CSGGVFSHEQYF; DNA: TGCAGCGGGGGGGTATTTAGCCACGAGCAGTACTTC
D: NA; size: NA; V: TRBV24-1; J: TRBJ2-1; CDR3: CATSLGSATNEQFF; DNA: TGTGCCACCAGTCTAGGGTCTGCCACCAATGAGCAGTTCTTC
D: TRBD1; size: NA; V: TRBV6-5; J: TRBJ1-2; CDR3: CASSSGQGKGYTF; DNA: TGTGCCAGCAGCTCCGGACAGGGGAAGGGCTACACCTTC
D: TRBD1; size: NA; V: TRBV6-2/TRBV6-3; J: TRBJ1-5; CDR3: CASSWAGGGQPQHF; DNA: TGTGCCAGCAGTTGGGCAGGGGGAGGCCAGCCCCAGCATTTT
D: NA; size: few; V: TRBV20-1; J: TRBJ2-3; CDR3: CSARADTDTQYF; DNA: TGCAGTGCTAGAGCCGACACAGATACGCAGTATTTT
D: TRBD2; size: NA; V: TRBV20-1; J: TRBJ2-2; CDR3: CSAKASGGNTGELFF; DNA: TGCAGTGCTAAAGCTAGCGGGGGGAACACCGGGGAGCTGTTTTTT
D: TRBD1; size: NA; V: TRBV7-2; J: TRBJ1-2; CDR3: CASSQGAFSNYGYTF; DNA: TGTGCCAGCTCTCAGGGGGCGTTCTCCAACTATGGCTACACCTTC
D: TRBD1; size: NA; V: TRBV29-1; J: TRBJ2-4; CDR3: CSGTGAGGNIQYF; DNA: TGCAGCGGGACAGGGGCGGGTGGAAACATTCAGTACTTC
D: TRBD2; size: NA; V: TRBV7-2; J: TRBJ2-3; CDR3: CASSLAGGSLALSTDTQYF; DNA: TGTGCCAGCAGCTTAGCGGGGGGGTCGCTAGCGCTTAGCACAGATACGCAGTATTTT
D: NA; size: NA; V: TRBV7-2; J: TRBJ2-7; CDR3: CASSLTSSAGMPYEQYF; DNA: TGTGCCAGCAGCTTAACATCTAGCGCTGGGATGCCCTACGAGCAGTACTTC
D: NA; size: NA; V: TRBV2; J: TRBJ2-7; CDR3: CASSRDGLSSYEQYF; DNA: TGTGCCAGCTCCAGGGACGGATTGAGCTCCTACGAGCAGTACTTC
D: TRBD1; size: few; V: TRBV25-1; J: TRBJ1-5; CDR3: CASSEGQGAGQPQHF; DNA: TGTGCCAGCAGTGAGGGACAGGGGGCCGGGCAGCCCCAGCATTTT
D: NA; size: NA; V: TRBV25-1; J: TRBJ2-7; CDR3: CASSALWGTDEQYF; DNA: TGTGCCAGCAGTGCTCTTTGGGGGACCGACGAGCAGTACTTC
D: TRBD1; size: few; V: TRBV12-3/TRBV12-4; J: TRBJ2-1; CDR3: CASSLSEGTGWFF; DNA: TGTGCCAGCAGTTTGTCTGAAGGGACAGGGTGGTTCTTC
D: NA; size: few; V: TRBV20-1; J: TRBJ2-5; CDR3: CSASLPKAQQYF; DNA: TGCAGTGCTTCACTCCCCAAGGCTCAGCAGTACTTC
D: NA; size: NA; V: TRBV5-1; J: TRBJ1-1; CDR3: CASSRVGRGGGEAFF; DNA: TGCGCCAGCAGCCGAGTGGGACGTGGGGGGGGTGAAGCTTTCTTT
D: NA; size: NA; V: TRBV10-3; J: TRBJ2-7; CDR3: CAISESPRGGQYF; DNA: TGTGCCATCAGTGAGTCGCCGCGGGGTGGGCAGTACTTC
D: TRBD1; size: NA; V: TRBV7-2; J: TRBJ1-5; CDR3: CASSSRQGTNQPQHF; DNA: TGTGCCAGCAGCTCACGACAGGGGACCAATCAGCCCCAGCATTTT
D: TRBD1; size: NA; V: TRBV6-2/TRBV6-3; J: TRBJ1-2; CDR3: CASSYATTGAFGYTF; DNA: TGTGCCAGCAGTTACGCAACTACAGGGGCGTTTGGCTACACCTTC
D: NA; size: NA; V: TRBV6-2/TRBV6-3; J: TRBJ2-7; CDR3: CASSYQRLYEQYF; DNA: TGTGCCAGCAGTTATCAACGGCTGTACGAGCAGTACTTC
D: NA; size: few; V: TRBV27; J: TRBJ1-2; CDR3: CASSGQGSYGYTF; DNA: TGTGCCAGCAGTGGTCAGGGGTCCTATGGCTACACCTTC
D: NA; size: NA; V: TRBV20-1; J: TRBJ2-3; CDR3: CSASHSAPESTDTQYF; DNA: TGCAGTGCTAGTCATTCCGCGCCAGAAAGCACAGATACGCAGTATTTT
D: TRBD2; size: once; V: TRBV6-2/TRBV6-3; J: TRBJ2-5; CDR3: CASTSGSRGLGGSETQYF; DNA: TGTGCCAGCACCTCGGGTTCCCGGGGACTAGGAGGTTCAGAGACCCAGTACTTC
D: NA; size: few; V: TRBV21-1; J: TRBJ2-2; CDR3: CASSKEYDGPRVCTGELFF; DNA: TGTGCCAGCAGCAAAGAGTATGACGGACCACGGGTGTGCACCGGGGAGCTGTTTTTT
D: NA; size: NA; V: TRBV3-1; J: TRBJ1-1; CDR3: CASSQGGQLNTEAFF; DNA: TGTGCCAGCAGCCAAGGTGGACAACTCAACACTGAAGCTTTCTTT
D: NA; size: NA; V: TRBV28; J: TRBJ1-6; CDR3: CASSFTGIPYNSPLHF; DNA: TGTGCCAGCAGTTTCACAGGGATCCCTTATAATTCACCCCTCCACTTT
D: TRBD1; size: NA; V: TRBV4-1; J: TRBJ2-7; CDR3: CASSQERVRGQYEQYF; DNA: TGCGCCAGCAGCCAAGAGAGAGTCAGGGGGCAATACGAGCAGTACTTC
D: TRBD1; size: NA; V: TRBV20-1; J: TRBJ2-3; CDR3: CSARGDRDPDTQYF; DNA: TGCAGTGCTAGAGGAGACAGGGACCCAGATACGCAGTATTTT
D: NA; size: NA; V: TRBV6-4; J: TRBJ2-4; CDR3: CASSRVGQYF; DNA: TGTGCCAGCAGCCGGGTAGGGCAGTACTTC
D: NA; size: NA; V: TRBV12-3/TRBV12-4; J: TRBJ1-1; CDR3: CASSLGGRMNTEAFF; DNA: TGTGCCAGCAGTTTAGGCGGTAGGATGAACACTGAAGCTTTCTTT